This T cell receptor beta chain stems from a study of tumor and adjacent non-tumor tissue in lung cancer. TCRbeta libraries were built with three rounds of nested PCR, modified from ARM-PCR. In TCRdb, the multiplex PCR reads were re-called with MiXCR into one record per CDR3 protein. The sample shows some 100,000 distinct CDR3 sequences, 60% to 70% of them seen only once. This clonotype was counted many times. Its antigen is currently unknown. No cell sorting was done before RNA was extracted from the tissue. More than 3 cm separated this lung sample from the edge of the tumor. The study, taken as a whole, reports: TCR diversity was significantly greater in tumor than normal lung tissue. Tumor repertoires had a smaller top 100 clone share than normal lung. Patients with more diverse tumor TCRs had worse survival.

Losses at the gene ends were 3 bases for V and 6 bases for J; bases not matched to a gene: 5. From germline, CDR1 is PRHDT and CDR2 FYEKMQ (reference sequence). CDR3 size: 15 residues. The receptor was isolated from a man aged 55 to 70 with non-small cell lung cancer. The chain combines TRBV13 with TRBJ2-2; 9 positions agree with TRBD2. What was sequenced was distant non-tumor lung tissue. The CDR3 sequence is CASSFAGGPAGELFF. CDR3 in DNA: TGTGCCAGCAGCTTCGCGGGGGGGCCGGCCGGGGAGCTGTTTTTT.